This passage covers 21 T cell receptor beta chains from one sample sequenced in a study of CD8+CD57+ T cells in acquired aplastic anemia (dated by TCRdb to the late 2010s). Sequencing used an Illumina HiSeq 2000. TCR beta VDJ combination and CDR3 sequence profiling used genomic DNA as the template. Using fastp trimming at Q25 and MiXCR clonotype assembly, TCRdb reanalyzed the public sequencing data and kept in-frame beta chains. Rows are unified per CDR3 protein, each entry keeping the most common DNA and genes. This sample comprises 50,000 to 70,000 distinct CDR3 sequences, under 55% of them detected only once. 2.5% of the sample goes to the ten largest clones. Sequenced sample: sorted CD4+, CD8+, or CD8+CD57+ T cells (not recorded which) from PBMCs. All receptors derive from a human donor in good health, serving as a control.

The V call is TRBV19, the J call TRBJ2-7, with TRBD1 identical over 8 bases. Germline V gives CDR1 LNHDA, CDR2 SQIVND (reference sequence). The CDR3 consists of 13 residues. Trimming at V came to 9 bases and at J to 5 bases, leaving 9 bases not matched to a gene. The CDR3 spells CASNQGARDEQYF. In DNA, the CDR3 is TGTGCCAGCAATCAGGGGGCGCGGGACGAGCAGTACTTC.

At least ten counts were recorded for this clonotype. The CDR3 reads CASSRRQRSSTDTQYF. CDR3 sequence (DNA): TGTGCCAGCAGCAGACGACAGAGATCTAGCACAGATACGCAGTATTTT. J is TRBJ2-3 and V is TRBV7-6; a possible D gene is TRBD1 (5 bases). The CDR3 runs 16 residues. Trimming cost V 5 bases and J 0 bases, with 15 bases left between them. Germline CDR1 is SGHVS and CDR2 is FNYEAQ.

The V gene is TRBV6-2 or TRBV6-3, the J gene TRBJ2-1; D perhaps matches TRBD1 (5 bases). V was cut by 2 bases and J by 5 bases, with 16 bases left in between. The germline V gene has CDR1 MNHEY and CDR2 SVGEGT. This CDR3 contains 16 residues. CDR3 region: CASSYPPGKINNEQFF. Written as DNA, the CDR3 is TGTGCCAGCAGTTACCCCCCAGGGAAGATCAACAATGAGCAGTTCTTC.

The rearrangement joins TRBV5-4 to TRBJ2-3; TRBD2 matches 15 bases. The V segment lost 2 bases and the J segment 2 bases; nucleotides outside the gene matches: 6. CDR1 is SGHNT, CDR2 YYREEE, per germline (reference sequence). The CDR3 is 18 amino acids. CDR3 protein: CASSFPGTSGRTTDTQYF. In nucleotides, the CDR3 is TGTGCCAGCAGCTTTCCCGGGACTAGCGGGAGGACCACAGATACGCAGTATTTT.

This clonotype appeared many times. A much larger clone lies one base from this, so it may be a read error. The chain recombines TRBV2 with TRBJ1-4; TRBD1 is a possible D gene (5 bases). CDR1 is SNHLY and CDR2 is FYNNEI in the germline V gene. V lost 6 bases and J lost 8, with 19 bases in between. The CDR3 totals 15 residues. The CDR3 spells CASRSEGSRYEKLFF. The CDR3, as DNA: TGTGCCAGCAGATCGGAGGGGAGCAGATACGAAAAACTGTTTTTT.

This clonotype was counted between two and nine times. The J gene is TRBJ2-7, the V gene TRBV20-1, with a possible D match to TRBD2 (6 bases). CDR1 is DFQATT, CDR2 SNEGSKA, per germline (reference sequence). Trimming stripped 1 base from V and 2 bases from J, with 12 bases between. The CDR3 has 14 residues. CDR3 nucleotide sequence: TGCAGTGCTAGAGGACTAGAAGCTACCTACGAGCAGTACTTC. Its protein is CSARGLEATYEQYF.

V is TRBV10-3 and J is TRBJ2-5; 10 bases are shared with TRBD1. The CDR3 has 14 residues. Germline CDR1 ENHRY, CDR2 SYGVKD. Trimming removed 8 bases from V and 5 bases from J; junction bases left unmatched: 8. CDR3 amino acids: CAIGDRTGGETQYF. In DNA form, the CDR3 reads TGTGCCATCGGGGACCGGACAGGGGGGGAGACCCAGTACTTC.

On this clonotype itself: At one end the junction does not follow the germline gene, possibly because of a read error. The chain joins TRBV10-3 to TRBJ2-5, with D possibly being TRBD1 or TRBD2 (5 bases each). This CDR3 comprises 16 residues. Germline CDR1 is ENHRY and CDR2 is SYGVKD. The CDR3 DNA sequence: TGTGCCATCAGTGAGGGGGGTGTCACCGTCCAAGAGACCCAGCACTTC. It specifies CAISEGGVTVQETQHF.

The CDR3 is CASTPRGSPAGTQYF. In nucleotides, the CDR3 is TGTGCCAGTACCCCTCGGGGTTCTCCCGCAGGTACGCAGTATTTT. V gene TRBV19 combines with J gene TRBJ2-3, with D maybe TRBD2 (5 bases). Germline CDR1 reads LNHDA; CDR2 reads SQIVND (reference sequence). The V and J ends lost 7 bases and 8 bases respectively, with 22 bases between them. This CDR3 is built from 15 residues.

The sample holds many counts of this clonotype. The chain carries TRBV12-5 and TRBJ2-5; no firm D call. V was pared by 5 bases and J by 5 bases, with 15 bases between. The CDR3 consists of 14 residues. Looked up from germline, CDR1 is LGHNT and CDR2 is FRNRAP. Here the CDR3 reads CASGAQDGRETQYF. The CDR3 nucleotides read TGTGCTAGTGGTGCCCAGGACGGACGGGAGACCCAGTACTTC.

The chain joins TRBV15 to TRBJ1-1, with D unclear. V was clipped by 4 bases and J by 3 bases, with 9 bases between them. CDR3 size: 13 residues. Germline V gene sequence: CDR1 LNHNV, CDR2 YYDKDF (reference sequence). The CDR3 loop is CATSKGQYTEAFF. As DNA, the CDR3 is TGTGCCACCAGCAAAGGTCAGTACACTGAAGCTTTCTTT.

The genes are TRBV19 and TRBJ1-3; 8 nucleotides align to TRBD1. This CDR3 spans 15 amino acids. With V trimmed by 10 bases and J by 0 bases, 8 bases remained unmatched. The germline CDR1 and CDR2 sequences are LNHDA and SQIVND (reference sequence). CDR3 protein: CATRDRPFSGNTIYF. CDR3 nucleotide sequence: TGTGCCACTCGGGACAGGCCCTTCTCTGGAAACACCATATATTTT.

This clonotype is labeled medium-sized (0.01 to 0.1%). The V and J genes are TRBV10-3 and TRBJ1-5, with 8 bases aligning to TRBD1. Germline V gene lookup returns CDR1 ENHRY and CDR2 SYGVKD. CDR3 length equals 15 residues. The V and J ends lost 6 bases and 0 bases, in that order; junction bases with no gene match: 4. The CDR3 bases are TGTGCCATCAGCACCGGACAGGGTAGCAATCAGCCCCAGCATTTT. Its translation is CAISTGQGSNQPQHF.

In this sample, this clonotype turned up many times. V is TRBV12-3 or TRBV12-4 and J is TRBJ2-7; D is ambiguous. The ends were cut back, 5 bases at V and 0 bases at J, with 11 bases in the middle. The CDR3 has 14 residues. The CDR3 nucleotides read TGTGCCAGCAGTGCCCACGGCAGCTCCTACGAGCAGTACTTC. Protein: CASSAHGSSYEQYF.

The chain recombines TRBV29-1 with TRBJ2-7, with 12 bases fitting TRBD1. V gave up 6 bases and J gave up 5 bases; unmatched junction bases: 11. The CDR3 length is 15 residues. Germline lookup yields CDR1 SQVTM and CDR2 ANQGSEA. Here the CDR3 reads CSVDQSGTGGHEQYF. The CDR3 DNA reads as TGCAGCGTGGACCAATCCGGGACAGGGGGCCACGAGCAGTACTTC.

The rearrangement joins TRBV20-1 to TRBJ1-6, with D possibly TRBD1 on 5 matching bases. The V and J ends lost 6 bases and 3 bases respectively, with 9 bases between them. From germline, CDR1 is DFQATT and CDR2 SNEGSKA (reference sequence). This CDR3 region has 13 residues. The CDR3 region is CSAGHLYNSPLHF. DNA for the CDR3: TGCAGTGCCGGACACCTCTATAATTCACCCCTCCACTTT.

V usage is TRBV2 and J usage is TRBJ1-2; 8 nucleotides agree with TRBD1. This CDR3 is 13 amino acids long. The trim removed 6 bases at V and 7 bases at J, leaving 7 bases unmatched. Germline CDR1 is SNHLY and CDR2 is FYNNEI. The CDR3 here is CASSVPGQAGYTF. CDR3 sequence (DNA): TGTGCCAGCAGCGTTCCGGGACAGGCTGGCTACACCTTC.

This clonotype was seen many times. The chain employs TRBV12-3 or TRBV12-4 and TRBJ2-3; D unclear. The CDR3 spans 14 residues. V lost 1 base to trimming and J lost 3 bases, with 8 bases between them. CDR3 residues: CASSLGARTDTQYF. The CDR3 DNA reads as TGTGCCAGCAGTTTAGGGGCGAGAACAGATACGCAGTATTTT.

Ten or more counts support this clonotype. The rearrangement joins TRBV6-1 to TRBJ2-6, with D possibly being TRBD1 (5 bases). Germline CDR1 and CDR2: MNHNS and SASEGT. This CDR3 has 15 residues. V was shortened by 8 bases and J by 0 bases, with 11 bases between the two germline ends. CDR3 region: CASSPQVSGANVLTF. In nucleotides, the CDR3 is TGTGCCAGCTCCCCACAGGTCTCTGGGGCCAACGTCCTGACTTTC.

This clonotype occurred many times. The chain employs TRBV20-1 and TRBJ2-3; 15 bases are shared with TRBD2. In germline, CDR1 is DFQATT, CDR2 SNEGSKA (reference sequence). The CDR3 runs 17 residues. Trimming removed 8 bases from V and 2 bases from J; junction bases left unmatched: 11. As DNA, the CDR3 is TGCAGTAGTGAAGCGGGACTAGCGGGAGGAGTCACAGATACGCAGTATTTT. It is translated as CSSEAGLAGGVTDTQYF.

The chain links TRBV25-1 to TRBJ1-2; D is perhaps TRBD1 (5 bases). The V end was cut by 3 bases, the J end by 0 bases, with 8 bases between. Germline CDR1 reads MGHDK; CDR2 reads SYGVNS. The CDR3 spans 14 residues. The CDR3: CASSDQGANYGYTF. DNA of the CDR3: TGTGCCAGCAGTGATCAGGGAGCTAACTATGGCTACACCTTC.